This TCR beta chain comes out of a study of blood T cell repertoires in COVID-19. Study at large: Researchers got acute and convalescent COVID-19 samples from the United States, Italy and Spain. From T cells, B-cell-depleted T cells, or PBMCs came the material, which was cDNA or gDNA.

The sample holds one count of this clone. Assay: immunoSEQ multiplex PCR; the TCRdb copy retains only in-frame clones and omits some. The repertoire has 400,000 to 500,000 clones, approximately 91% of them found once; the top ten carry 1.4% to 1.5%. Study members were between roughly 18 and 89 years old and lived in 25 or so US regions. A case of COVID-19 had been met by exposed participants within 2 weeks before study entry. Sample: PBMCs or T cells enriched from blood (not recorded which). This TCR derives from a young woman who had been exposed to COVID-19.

The CDR3 DNA sequence: TGTGCCAGCAGCTCGCAGGGGATCGGCACTGAAGCTTTCTTT. Translating gives CASSSQGIGTEAFF. The chain recombines TRBV11-2 with TRBJ1-1, with a tentative D call TRBD1 (6 bases). The CDR3 covers 14 residues. V lost 4 bases and J lost 4, with 13 bases in between. The germline V gene encodes CDR1 SGHAT and CDR2 FQNNGV.